This T cell receptor (beta chain) originates from a study of shared clonotypes between healthy human individuals. Across the study: Donors, aged 18 to 49, were a couple of women and a few men. Used for every donor were three CD4 naive, three CD4 memory, two CD8 naive and one CD8 memory plate.

CDR1 and CDR2 from the germline V gene are MDHEN and SYDVKM. Trimming cost V 6 bases and J 6 bases; bases outside gene matches: 4. The length of the CDR3 is 13 residues. TCRdb's copy holds only in-frame clones and misses some; the assay was immunoSEQ multiplex PCR. The sample carries over a million clones, over 95% recorded once. Sequences were obtained from naive CD4+ T cells sorted from blood. Subset: CD45RA+ positively selected. This rearrangement joins TRBV28 to TRBJ1-5; TRBD1 agrees at 8 bases. The TCR comes from a man aged 30-40 years in good health. The CDR3 region is CASRQDRGQPQHF. The CDR3 DNA follows: TGTGCCAGCAGACAAGACAGGGGTCAGCCCCAGCATTTT.